The text below deals with one T cell receptor beta chain. The sample comes from a study of blood T cell repertoires in COVID-19. Study-level background: COVID-19 samples from acute and convalescent phases originated in the United States, Italy and Spain. PBMCs, B-cell-depleted T cells, or T cells provided the cDNA or gDNA that made up the material.

How the authors handled the data: Counts of nucleated cells, estimated from reference gene primer amplification, were obtained. TCRdb keeps only in-frame clones here, not all; method: immunoSEQ multiplex PCR. The V and J calls and clone size were taken over from that table, and D and trimming were inferred from the DNA. The data show more than 100,000 clones, around 89% seen once. The CDR3 is 16 residues long. CDR1 is SGHAT, CDR2 FQNNGV, per germline. V was shortened by 0 bases and J by 7 bases, with 13 bases between the two germline ends. The specimen was peripheral blood. The TCR comes from a man over 45 with active or convalescent COVID-19. The chain employs TRBV11-2 and TRBJ1-6, with a possible D match to TRBD1 (6 bases). The CDR3 sequence: CASSLDYTGINSPLHF. CDR3 in DNA: TGTGCCAGCAGCTTAGACTATACAGGGATAAATTCACCCCTCCACTTT. Using reference TRBV11-2 and TRBJ1-6 for the parts outside the CDR3, the full variable domain is EAGVAQSPRYKIIEKRQSVAFWCNPISGHATLYWYQQILGQGPKLLIQFQNNGVVDDSQLPKDRFSAERLKGVDSTLKIQPAKLEDSAVYLCASSLDYTGINSPLHFGNGTRLTVT.